The 26 T cell receptor beta chains given below trace back to one sample, sequenced in a study of beta chain features in type 1 diabetes. Study findings and constraints: In every one of the four CD4+ subsets, TCRB CDR3s were moderately but significantly shorter in Type 1 diabetes patients.

These TCRs' antigens remain unknown. Of the isolated RNA, all was reverse transcribed, and so the sequenced material was expressed TCRB transcripts. Profiled with immunoSEQ multiplex PCR; TCRdb holds only in-frame clones, not every one. The profile shows a few hundred thousand clones, 24% of them singletons. The sequencing sample was made of naive CD4+ T cells from blood. The receptor set was obtained from a woman in her 30s with type 1 diabetes.

This clone was observed a handful of times. V and J are TRBV29-1 and TRBJ2-5; 9 bases are a match to TRBD1. The CDR3 is made up of 12 amino acids. V shed 7 bases and J 5 bases; nucleotides not matched to a gene: 5. Germline assignment: CDR1 SQVTM and CDR2 ANQGSEA. The CDR3 coding sequence is TGCAGCGCCTCCGGGACAGGGGAGACCCAGTACTTC. Translation: CSASGTGETQYF.

The chain is built from TRBV2 and TRBJ2-4, with TRBD2 identical over 9 bases. The CDR3 loop spans 14 amino acids. With 8 bases clipped from V and 0 bases from J, the junction kept 2 bases outside the gene matches. CDR1 is SNHLY and CDR2 is FYNNEI in the germline V gene. CDR3 sequence: CASLAGLAKNIQYF. CDR3 nucleotide sequence: TGTGCCAGCCTAGCGGGATTAGCCAAAAACATTCAGTACTTC.

This rearrangement joins TRBV7-8 to TRBJ2-2, with 15 bases that match TRBD2. The length of the CDR3 is 18 residues. Trimming removed 4 bases from V and 4 bases from J; junction bases left unmatched: 7. The germline gives CDR1 SGHVS, CDR2 FQNEAQ. CDR3 coding DNA: TGTGCCAGCAGCTCCAGCGGACTAGCGGGAGGGGTCACCGGGGAGCTGTTTTTT. Its protein product is CASSSSGLAGGVTGELFF.

This clone has a single count. This sequence joins TRBV5-7 and TRBJ2-1; 9 bases fit TRBD2. TRBV5-7 is assigned to the ORF class and has an uncertain function. The junction had 8 bases not matched to a gene; V was cut back by 5 bases and J by 5 bases. This CDR3 comprises 15 residues. The CDR3 DNA sequence: TGTGCCAGCAGAGACGGGACTAGCCGAAACAATGAGCAGTTCTTC. It yields the protein CASRDGTSRNNEQFF.

CDR3 in amino acids: CASSLVSVVNEQFF. DNA for the CDR3: TGTGCCAGCAGCTTAGTTTCGGTAGTTAATGAGCAGTTCTTC. V gene TRBV7-9 combines with J gene TRBJ2-1; D is unresolved. Germline V gene lookup returns CDR1 SEHNR and CDR2 FQNEAQ (reference sequence). Trimming took 1 base from V and 7 from J, leaving 11 bases between them. The CDR3 covers 14 residues.

This clone showed up just a few times. For the CDR3, the DNA is TGCAGCGTGGGACAGGGAAAGATGAACACTGAAGCTTTCTTT. Its translation is CSVGQGKMNTEAFF. The chain joins TRBV29-1 to TRBJ1-1; TRBD1 agrees at 9 bases. Germline V gene lookup returns CDR1 SQVTM and CDR2 ANQGSEA. CDR3 size: 14 residues. The junction had 5 bases not matched to a gene; V was cut back by 6 bases and J by 0 bases.

This clone was picked up a small number of times. V is TRBV2 and J is TRBJ1-1; D is unclear. CDR1 and CDR2 from the germline V gene are SNHLY and FYNNEI. The V end lost 4 bases, the J end lost 4 bases, and 10 bases lay between the germline ends. The CDR3 has 13 amino acids. For the CDR3, the DNA is TGTGCCAGCAGTGTGGAGGTGAGCACTGAAGCTTTCTTT. Encoded protein: CASSVEVSTEAFF.

This clone came up a few times. V usage is TRBV27 and J usage is TRBJ1-1; 8 nucleotides agree with TRBD1. The V gene's germline CDR1 is MNHEY and CDR2 SMNVEV (reference sequence). With V trimmed by 0 bases and J by 12 bases, 15 bases remained unmatched. This CDR3 region has 16 residues. In nucleotides, the CDR3 is TGTGCCAGCAGTTTATCAGGGGGCGGGACAGGAGTCAAACCTTTCTTT. Its translation is CASSLSGGGTGVKPFF.

This clone was counted only a few times. The CDR3 here is CASSFFDQPQHF. CDR3 nucleotides: TGTGCCAGCAGCTTCTTCGATCAGCCCCAGCATTTT. The chain joins TRBV7-2 to TRBJ1-5; D gene ambiguous. V lost 3 bases and J lost 5, with 5 bases in between. Germline CDR1 is SGHTA and CDR2 is FQGNSA. This CDR3 is built from 12 residues.

This clone was recorded a few times. V gene TRBV28 combines with J gene TRBJ2-6; no definite D call. V was shortened by 3 bases and J by 0 bases, with 6 bases between the two germline ends. Germline V gene lookup returns CDR1 MDHEN and CDR2 SYDVKM. CDR3 length: 15 residues. CDR3 bases: TGTGCCAGCAGTTTTGCGCACTCTGGGGCCAACGTCCTGACTTTC. Translation gives CASSFAHSGANVLTF.

In this sample, this clone turned up a few times. The chain joins TRBV29-1 to TRBJ2-5; 10 bases fit TRBD1. Germline V gene data show CDR1 as SQVTM and CDR2 as ANQGSEA. The CDR3 extends over 13 amino acids. The V gene end was trimmed by 4 bases and the J gene end by 5 bases; junction bases not matched to a gene: 4. CDR3 amino acids: CSVADRGLETQYF. The DNA of the CDR3 is TGCAGCGTTGCAGACAGGGGGCTTGAGACCCAGTACTTC.

This clone was counted a few times. J is TRBJ2-3 and V is TRBV20-1; unclear D gene. Germline V gene lookup returns CDR1 DFQATT and CDR2 SNEGSKA (reference sequence). The CDR3 has 11 residues. The CDR3 DNA is TGCAGCTCCCCCGTCGGAGATACGCAGTATTTT. This translates into CSSPVGDTQYF.

This clone has just a few counts. The genes are TRBV18 and TRBJ2-7; tentative D call: TRBD1 (5 bases). Trimming cost V 3 bases and J 0 bases, with 12 bases left between them. This CDR3 comprises 15 residues. Germline V gives CDR1 KGHSH, CDR2 LQKENI. The CDR3 reads CASSPRGPSSYEQYF. Here the CDR3 DNA reads TGTGCCAGCTCACCTAGGGGCCCCAGCTCCTACGAGCAGTACTTC.

The chain combines TRBV11-2 with TRBJ2-5; no clear D gene. The CDR3 spans 14 residues. CDR1 and CDR2 from the germline V gene are SGHAT and FQNNGV. Trimming removed 0 bases at V and 3 bases at J, with 8 bases between. The CDR3 DNA is TGTGCCAGCAGCTTAGACAGGTGGGAAGAGACCCAGTACTTC. It is translated as CASSLDRWEETQYF.

This chain joins TRBV5-1 and TRBJ2-5; no clear D gene. V gave up 3 bases and J gave up 0 bases, with 12 bases separating them. Per the germline V gene, CDR1 is SGHRS and CDR2 is YFSETQ. The length of the CDR3 is 15 residues. CDR3 protein: CASSSHTPHQETQYF. Here the CDR3 DNA reads TGCGCCAGCAGCTCACACACACCCCACCAAGAGACCCAGTACTTC.

This rearrangement joins TRBV30 to TRBJ1-2; 7 bases match TRBD1. CDR1 is GTSNPN, CDR2 SVGIG, per germline (reference sequence). V gave up 2 bases and J gave up 5 bases; unmatched junction bases: 11. The CDR3 has 15 residues. The CDR3 coding sequence is TGTGCCTGGAGTCGATCCTTCAGGGGGGAATATGGCTACACCTTC. It encodes CAWSRSFRGEYGYTF.

The chain couples TRBV7-9 to TRBJ1-2; D unclear. Trimming left V 5 bases short and J 4 bases short, with 17 bases between. CDR1 is SEHNR, CDR2 FQNEAQ, per germline (reference sequence). The CDR3 runs to 15 residues. CDR3: CASSPMGLFLYGYTF. In nucleotides, the CDR3 is TGTGCCAGCAGCCCGATGGGCCTATTTCTCTATGGCTACACCTTC.

CDR3 coding DNA: TGTGCCAGCAGTTCCCGGAGTCCCCTCTACGAGCAGTACTTC. Residues: CASSSRSPLYEQYF. V and J are TRBV28 and TRBJ2-7; D remains ambiguous. Trimming removed 4 bases at V and 3 bases at J, with 13 bases between. Germline CDR1 MDHEN, CDR2 SYDVKM. This CDR3 comprises 14 residues.

This clone was recorded a few times. The chain links TRBV25-1 to TRBJ1-1; D remains ambiguous. This CDR3 is built from 13 residues. V was cut by 1 base and J by 5 bases, with 8 bases left in between. Germline V gene lookup returns CDR1 MGHDK and CDR2 SYGVNS. The CDR3 sequence: CASSEFSRTEAFF. The CDR3 DNA follows: TGTGCCAGCAGTGAATTTTCGAGGACTGAAGCTTTCTTT.

This clone was seen only a few times. CDR3 in amino acids: CASSSRRTSGKETQYF. The CDR3 DNA is TGTGCCAGCAGCTCAAGAAGGACTAGCGGAAAAGAGACCCAGTACTTC. The V and J genes are TRBV7-9 and TRBJ2-5, with TRBD2 identical over 10 bases. The CDR3 length is 16 residues. Unmatched junction bases numbered 8, after V lost 4 bases and J lost 3 bases. From germline, CDR1 is SEHNR and CDR2 FQNEAQ (reference sequence).

V usage is TRBV5-1 and J usage is TRBJ2-7, with TRBD1 matching over 10 bases. V gave up 2 bases and J gave up 2 bases; unmatched junction bases: 4. Germline V CDR1 and CDR2: SGHRS, YFSETQ. This CDR3 contains 15 residues. CDR3 DNA: TGCGCCAGCAGCTTCCCCGGGACAGGGGCCTACGAGCAGTACTTC. Amino acid sequence: CASSFPGTGAYEQYF. Supplemented by reference TRBV5-1 and TRBJ2-7, the full variable domain reads KAGVTQTPRYLIKTRGQQVTLSCSPISGHRSVSWYQQTPGQGLQFLFEYFSETQRNKGNFPGRFSGRQFSNSRSEMNVSTLELGDSALYLCASSFPGTGAYEQYFGPGTRLTVT.

This clone was detected only a few times. The same CDR3 arises from other DNA sequences in this sample as well. CDR3: CAWSVRGNTEAFF. CDR3 DNA sequence: TGTGCCTGGAGTGTCAGGGGGAATACTGAAGCTTTCTTT. The chain employs TRBV30 and TRBJ1-1; 7 bases line up with TRBD1. The CDR3 consists of 13 residues. V shed 0 bases and J 5 bases; nucleotides not matched to a gene: 3. CDR1 and CDR2 from the germline V gene are GTSNPN and SVGIG (reference sequence).

The V gene is TRBV2, the J gene TRBJ1-5, with D possibly TRBD1 on 6 matching bases. Germline V gene data show CDR1 as SNHLY and CDR2 as FYNNEI. This CDR3 has 19 amino acids. With 2 bases removed from V and 0 bases from J, the gap between germline ends came to 20 bases. The CDR3 DNA is TGTGCCAGCAGTGAATTAAAAGGGACAATCGGATATAGCAATCAGCCCCAGCATTTT. This codes for CASSELKGTIGYSNQPQHF.

The table lists this clone with a few counts. The rearrangement links TRBV5-1 to TRBJ2-5; D may be TRBD2 (6 bases). Germline V gene data show CDR1 as SGHRS and CDR2 as YFSETQ. The germline V and J ends were trimmed by 0 bases and 5 bases, with 14 bases remaining between them. The CDR3 is 15 amino acids. The CDR3 DNA is TGCGCCAGCAGCTTGGCTAGGAGGGAGCGGGAGACCCAGTACTTC. This sequence encodes CASSLARRERETQYF. The variable domain in full, completed from reference TRBV5-1 and TRBJ2-5, reads KAGVTQTPRYLIKTRGQQVTLSCSPISGHRSVSWYQQTPGQGLQFLFEYFSETQRNKGNFPGRFSGRQFSNSRSEMNVSTLELGDSALYLCASSLARRERETQYFGPGTRLLVL.

This clone has a handful of counts. The chain has TRBV27 and TRBJ2-2; unclear D gene. V was clipped by 10 bases and J by 4 bases, with 7 bases between them. Germline CDR1 reads MNHEY; CDR2 reads SMNVEV (reference sequence). This CDR3 is built from 11 residues. CDR3 nucleotide sequence: TGTGCCATGCAGATCACCGGGGAGCTGTTTTTT. Encoded protein: CAMQITGELFF.

The chain has TRBV19 and TRBJ2-1, with 7 bases aligning to TRBD1. V trimming: 4 bases; J trimming: 10 bases; junction bases outside the gene matches: 7. The CDR3 sequence is 13 residues long. CDR1 and CDR2 from the germline V gene are LNHDA and SQIVND (reference sequence). The CDR3 is CASSTLDRPEQFF. The CDR3 DNA follows: TGTGCCAGTAGTACCTTGGACAGGCCCGAGCAGTTCTTC. Looking up the rest from reference TRBV19 and TRBJ2-1 gives the full variable domain: DGGITQSPKYLFRKEGQNVTLSCEQNLNHDAMYWYRQDPGQGLRLIYYSQIVNDFQKGDIAEGYSVSREKKESFPLTVTSAQKNPTAFYLCASSTLDRPEQFFGPGTRLTVL.